A selection of T cell receptor beta chains follows, all from one sample in a study of regulatory T cells in long-lasting Graves disease. TCRdb re-called the multiplex PCR reads with MiXCR, one entry per CDR3 protein. The top ten clones hold 20% to 30% of a sample with around 480,000 distinct CDR3 sequences, roughly 15% of them seen once. The sample was also reused in another study, on T cells in Graves' hyperthyroidism and ophthalmopathy.

The sequencing used peripheral blood mononuclear cells (PBMCs), collected at new diagnosis, from a patient treated with antithyroid drugs. These receptors all come from a woman aged 35-65 years with Graves disease. Each CDR3 is given with its conserved first and last residue. Fields, in order: CDR3 length, V gene, D gene, clone size, J gene, CDR3 protein, CDR3 DNA. D genes are given only for firm matches. Size is stated for part of the rows, as once, few or many counts, or as a class when the clone is expanded.

15	TRBV5-1	TRBD2	many	TRBJ2-2	CASSRTSGNTGELFF	TGCGCCAGCAGCCGGACTAGCGGGAACACCGGGGAGCTGTTTTTT
12	TRBV12-3/TRBV12-4	NA	many	TRBJ1-2	CAIQDGNYGYTF	TGTGCCATCCAGGACGGAAACTATGGCTACACCTTC
18	TRBV7-6	NA	few	TRBJ1-1	CASSLARRTDPWWTEAFF	TGTGCCAGCAGCTTAGCGCGCAGGACGGATCCTTGGTGGACTGAAGCTTTCTTT
15	TRBV7-2	NA	many	TRBJ1-1	CASSLEAGADSEAFF	TGTGCCAGCAGCTTAGAGGCAGGGGCGGATTCTGAAGCTTTCTTT
14	TRBV28	TRBD1	many	TRBJ2-7	CASRPGQGPYEQYF	TGTGCCAGCAGACCGGGACAGGGACCCTACGAGCAGTACTTC
14	TRBV3-1	TRBD2	many	TRBJ2-3	CASSQGAGGRTQYF	TGTGCCAGCAGCCAAGGAGCGGGGGGGCGTACGCAGTATTTT
15	TRBV18	NA	many	TRBJ2-1	CASSPSWSNYNEQFF	TGTGCCAGCTCACCCTCCTGGAGTAATTACAATGAGCAGTTCTTC
14	TRBV20-1	TRBD1	many	TRBJ1-3	CSASLEGAGNTIYF	TGCAGTGCTAGTCTGGAGGGGGCGGGAAACACCATATATTTT
14	TRBV5-1	NA	NA	TRBJ2-7	CASREGSTEDEQYF	TGCGCCAGCAGAGAAGGCAGCACTGAGGACGAGCAGTACTTC
15	TRBV9	NA	few	TRBJ2-5	CASSVAPGNLETQYF	TGTGCCAGCAGCGTAGCTCCAGGGAATCTAGAGACCCAGTACTTC